This T cell receptor beta chain stems from a study of blood T cell repertoires in COVID-19. This table comes from immunoSEQ multiplex PCR, and its TCRdb copy is limited to in-frame clones, with some not included. The sample shows 200,000 to 250,000 clones, 87% of them seen only once. The germline gives CDR1 MNHEY, CDR2 SMNVEV (reference sequence). V was trimmed by 6 bases and J by 9 bases, leaving 15 bases between them. The CDR3 totals 12 residues. The specimen sequenced was peripheral blood. The chain has TRBV27 and TRBJ2-7; no firm D call. The origin of this receptor is a woman aged 18-29 years who had recovered from COVID-19. The CDR3 bases are TGTGCCAGCAGCCCAAACCCCACGGGGCAGTACTTC. Its translation: CASSPNPTGQYF.